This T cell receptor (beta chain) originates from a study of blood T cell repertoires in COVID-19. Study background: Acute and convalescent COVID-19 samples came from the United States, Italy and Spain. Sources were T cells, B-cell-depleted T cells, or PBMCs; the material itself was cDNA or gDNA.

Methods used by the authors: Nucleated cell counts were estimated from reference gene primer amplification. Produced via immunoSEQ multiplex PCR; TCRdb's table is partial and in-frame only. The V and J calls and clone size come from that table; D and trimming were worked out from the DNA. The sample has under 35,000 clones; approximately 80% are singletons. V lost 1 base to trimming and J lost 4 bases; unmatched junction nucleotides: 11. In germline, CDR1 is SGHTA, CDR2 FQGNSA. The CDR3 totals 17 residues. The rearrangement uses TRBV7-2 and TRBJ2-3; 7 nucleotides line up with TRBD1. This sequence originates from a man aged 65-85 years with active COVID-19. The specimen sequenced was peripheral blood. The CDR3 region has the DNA TGTGCCAGCAGCTTAGTCGATCCAGGGGGATTGTCAGATACGCAGTATTTT. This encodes CASSLVDPGGLSDTQYF.